Presented here are 32 T cell receptor beta chains from one specimen sequenced in a study of OX40 agonist ivuxolimab in advanced cancers. TCRdb keeps only in-frame clones here, not all; method: immunoSEQ multiplex PCR. Counted here are roughly 70,000 clones, around 80% occurring once; the ten biggest clones make up under 1.2%. The material sequenced was CD4+ or CD8+ T cells sorted from blood, taken in a trial of the OX40 agonist ivuxolimab. The receptors come from an adult with an advanced solid tumor such as melanoma, head and neck, liver or kidney cancer.

The gene calls are TRBV19 and TRBJ2-1; 8 bases map to TRBD1. CDR3 length: 15 amino acids. The J segment lost 1 base and the V segment lost 7 bases, leaving 6 bases of the junction unmatched. Germline V gene sequence: CDR1 LNHDA, CDR2 SQIVND (reference sequence). CDR3 coding DNA: TGTGCCAGTATCCTCACAGGGGGTTCCTACAATGAGCAGTTCTTC. Its protein is CASILTGGSYNEQFF.

This clone was observed a single time. The V gene is TRBV6-6, the J gene TRBJ1-1; D might be TRBD1 (5 bases). The CDR3 has 13 amino acids. V lost 4 bases and J lost 6, with 12 bases in between. CDR1 is MNHNY and CDR2 is SVGAGI in the germline V gene (reference sequence). The CDR3: CASSSLGDAEAFF. DNA for the CDR3: TGTGCCAGCAGTTCCCTAGGGGACGCTGAAGCTTTCTTT.

V is TRBV7-5 and J is TRBJ1-5; the tabulated D call, TRBD1, remains unverified against the DNA. TRBV7-5 counts as a pseudogene. The CDR3 sequence is 17 residues long. As DNA, the CDR3 is TGTGTCAGAAGCACACCCCTGACAGGGGGGTCTAATCAGCCCCAGCATTTT. This sequence encodes CVRSTPLTGGSNQPQHF.

This sequence joins TRBV14 and TRBJ2-7; TRBD1 might be the D (6 bases). Deletions cut 2 bases from V and 7 bases from J, with 12 bases between. Germline loops: CDR1 SGHDN, CDR2 FVKESK. The CDR3 extends over 13 amino acids. Written as DNA, the CDR3 is TGTGCCAGCAGCCAATCTGGGGGCAATGAGCAGTACTTC. Amino acid sequence: CASSQSGGNEQYF. The entire variable domain, with the rest obtained from reference TRBV14 and TRBJ2-7, is as follows: EAGVTQFPSHSVIEKGQTVTLRCDPISGHDNLYWYRRVMGKEIKFLLHFVKESKQDESGMPNNRFLAERTGGTYSTLKVQPAELEDSGVYFCASSQSGGNEQYFGPGTRLTVT.

The gene calls are TRBV7-9 and TRBJ2-7; D may be TRBD1 or TRBD2 (6 bases each). The CDR3 covers 15 residues. V lost 1 base and J 4 bases, leaving 14 bases between the germline ends. The germline V gene has CDR1 SEHNR and CDR2 FQNEAQ (reference sequence). The CDR3 DNA sequence: TGTGCCAGCAGCTTAGATTCGGGGGCCGAGTACGAGCAGTACTTC. Amino acid sequence: CASSLDSGAEYEQYF.

The chain is built from TRBV5-1 and TRBJ2-6; D could derive from TRBD1 or TRBD2 (5 bases each). CDR3 length equals 17 residues. Germline assignment: CDR1 SGHRS and CDR2 YFSETQ. V gave up 3 bases and J gave up 2 bases, with 15 bases separating them. CDR3 protein: CASSSEGRAPGANVLTF. The CDR3 nucleotides read TGCGCCAGCAGCTCAGAGGGACGGGCCCCTGGGGCCAACGTCCTGACTTTC.

The chain carries TRBV6-6 and TRBJ2-1; the D gene is possibly TRBD2 (6 bases). Germline V gene sequence: CDR1 MNHNY, CDR2 SVGAGI (reference sequence). The CDR3 runs to 15 residues. V was shortened by 0 bases and J by 4 bases, with 10 bases between the two germline ends. The CDR3 DNA is TGTGCCAGCAGTTACTCAAGTGGGGGGTACAATGAGCAGTTCTTC. Protein sequence: CASSYSSGGYNEQFF.

This chain joins TRBV6-5 and TRBJ2-3; D perhaps matches TRBD1 (5 bases). CDR1 and CDR2 (germline): MNHEY, SVGAGI. Trimming pared 4 bases from V and 0 bases from J, leaving 14 bases between. This CDR3 is built from 16 residues. Here the CDR3 DNA reads TGTGCCAGCAGTTTTGGGGCAGGGTTTAGCACAGATACGCAGTATTTT. It yields the protein CASSFGAGFSTDTQYF.

In its sample, this clone was seen a few times. The CDR3 DNA reads as TGCGCCAGCAGTGAACAGGGCTACTCCTACGAGCAGTACTTC. Its protein product is CASSEQGYSYEQYF. V is TRBV10-2 and J is TRBJ2-7, with a weak D call TRBD1 (6 bases). This CDR3 has 14 amino acids. Trimming removed 3 bases from V and 0 bases from J, with 9 bases in between. Germline V gene lookup returns CDR1 WSHSY and CDR2 SAAADI.

The rearrangement links TRBV6-6 to TRBJ1-1, with TRBD1 matching over 7 bases. Germline-derived CDR1 and CDR2 are MNHNY and SVGAGI (reference sequence). Losses at the gene ends were 5 bases for V and 0 bases for J; bases not matched to a gene: 6. This CDR3 has 15 amino acids. As DNA, the CDR3 is TGTGCCAGCAGTGGACAGGTGATTATGAACACTGAAGCTTTCTTT. It encodes CASSGQVIMNTEAFF.

V and J are TRBV14 and TRBJ1-1; possibly TRBD1 for D (5 bases). The CDR3 is made up of 14 amino acids. Germline V gene lookup returns CDR1 SGHDN and CDR2 FVKESK. V was shortened by 0 bases and J by 4 bases, with 9 bases between the two germline ends. In DNA, the CDR3 is TGTGCCAGCAGCCAAGATATACAGGCCACTGAAGCTTTCTTT. Protein product: CASSQDIQATEAFF.

This clone was observed a handful of times. The chain uses TRBV28 and TRBJ2-4, with D perhaps matching TRBD2 (7 bases). V was shortened by 6 bases and J by 1 base, with 22 bases between the two germline ends. The CDR3 runs 18 residues. The germline V gene encodes CDR1 MDHEN and CDR2 SYDVKM. As DNA, the CDR3 is TGTGCCAGCAGCCTGGGGGTTGGGGGGGCGGCCGCCAAAAACATTCAGTACTTC. This gives the protein CASSLGVGGAAAKNIQYF.

The chain employs TRBV7-2 and TRBJ2-7; TRBD2 aligns across 8 bases. V dropped 2 bases and J dropped 5; count of bases not matched to a gene: 2. CDR3 size: 13 residues. CDR1 SGHTA and CDR2 FQGNSA come from the germline V gene. The CDR3 sequence: CASSLSAGDEQYF. CDR3 DNA sequence: TGTGCCAGCAGCTTATCAGCGGGGGACGAGCAGTACTTC.

The chain employs TRBV9 and TRBJ2-4; TRBD1 matches at 12 bases. This CDR3 has 18 residues. Unmatched junction bases numbered 11, after V lost 2 bases and J lost 5 bases. The germline V gene encodes CDR1 SGDLS and CDR2 YYNGEE. CDR3 in DNA: TGTGCCAGCAGCGTTGGGATGGGGACAGGGGGCCGGGAAAACATTCAGTACTTC. Its protein product is CASSVGMGTGGRENIQYF.

The V call is TRBV5-1, the J call TRBJ1-2; D unclear. The CDR3 runs 11 residues. The V and J ends lost 0 bases and 10 bases respectively, with 7 bases between them. Germline V gives CDR1 SGHRS, CDR2 YFSETQ. Here the CDR3 reads CASSLERNYTF. The CDR3 DNA sequence: TGCGCCAGCAGCTTGGAAAGAAACTACACCTTC. The full variable domain, with the rest looked up from reference TRBV5-1 and TRBJ1-2, is KAGVTQTPRYLIKTRGQQVTLSCSPISGHRSVSWYQQTPGQGLQFLFEYFSETQRNKGNFPGRFSGRQFSNSRSEMNVSTLELGDSALYLCASSLERNYTFGSGTRLTVV.

This clone was seen a single time. The rearrangement uses TRBV6-6 and TRBJ1-5; tentative D call: TRBD1 (6 bases). CDR1 is MNHNY and CDR2 is SVGAGI in the germline V gene (reference sequence). The CDR3 sequence is 16 residues long. With 3 bases removed from V and 7 bases from J, the gap between germline ends came to 19 bases. CDR3 region: CASSYRAGRQGQPQHF. The CDR3 DNA follows: TGTGCCAGCAGTTATCGGGCAGGGCGCCAGGGGCAGCCCCAGCATTTT.

The chain is built from TRBV12-5 and TRBJ2-5; unclear D gene. The CDR3 runs 16 residues. V was clipped by 0 bases and J by 4 bases, with 15 bases between them. Looked up from germline, CDR1 is LGHNT and CDR2 is FRNRAP. CDR3 nucleotides: TGTGCTAGTGGTTTGGTACCCCTCGTTACCTTAGAGACCCAGTACTTC. Its translation is CASGLVPLVTLETQYF. Filled out from reference TRBV12-5 and TRBJ2-5, the complete variable domain reads DARVTQTPRHKVTEMGQEVTMRCQPILGHNTVFWYRQTMMQGLELLAYFRNRAPLDDSGMPKDRFSAEMPDATLATLKIQPSEPRDSAVYFCASGLVPLVTLETQYFGPGTRLLVL.

This clone was detected only a few times. V is TRBV9 and J is TRBJ1-6, with 7 bases aligning to TRBD1. This CDR3 spans 15 amino acids. Germline CDR1 and CDR2: SGDLS and YYNGEE. Germline trimming cut 3 bases from V and 6 bases from J; bases unmatched to any gene: 6. The CDR3 DNA follows: TGTGCCAGCAGCGCGACAGGGTCGGGTAATTCACCCCTCCACTTT. It is translated as CASSATGSGNSPLHF. The variable domain in full, completed from reference TRBV9 and TRBJ1-6, reads DSGVTQTPKHLITATGQRVTLRCSPRSGDLSVYWYQQSLDQGLQFLIQYYNGEERAKGNILERFSAQQFPDLHSELNLSSLELGDSALYFCASSATGSGNSPLHFGNGTRLTVT.

The chain is built from TRBV9 and TRBJ1-4; D unresolved. Between the trimmed V and J ends, which lost 0 bases and 8 bases, there was a span of 17 bases. This CDR3 is 16 amino acids long. Germline V CDR1 and CDR2: SGDLS, YYNGEE. In nucleotides, the CDR3 is TGTGCCAGCAGCGTAGCCCCGGACCCAGCGAGGGAAAAACTGTTTTTT. Protein: CASSVAPDPAREKLFF.

This chain connects TRBV4-2 to TRBJ1-3; 8 nucleotides align to TRBD1. After removal of 0 bases from V and 4 bases from J, the junction contained 11 bases not matched to a gene. The CDR3 covers 18 residues. CDR1 and CDR2 from the germline V gene are LGHNA and YNFKEQ. The CDR3 loop is CASSQDPAVAGGGNTIYF. CDR3 nucleotides: TGTGCCAGCAGCCAAGATCCGGCGGTAGCAGGGGGCGGAAACACCATATATTTT.

The chain combines TRBV29-1 with TRBJ1-4, with a weak D call TRBD1 (5 bases). Germline loops: CDR1 SQVTM, CDR2 ANQGSEA. CDR3 length: 12 amino acids. With 4 bases removed from V and 7 bases from J, the gap between germline ends came to 10 bases. CDR3 loop: CSVAGTGEKLFF. The CDR3 coding sequence is TGCAGCGTTGCCGGGACGGGTGAAAAACTGTTTTTT.

As for this clone: Other DNA variants within this sample encode the same CDR3. The genes are TRBV9 and TRBJ2-1; TRBD2 might be the D (5 bases). The CDR3 extends over 12 amino acids. Germline assignment: CDR1 SGDLS and CDR2 YYNGEE. V was pared by 0 bases and J by 10 bases, with 8 bases between. The CDR3 DNA follows: TGTGCCAGCAGCGTAGACCGGGGAGAGCAGTTCTTC. Translation gives CASSVDRGEQFF.

The rearrangement uses TRBV30 and TRBJ1-4; 9 bases line up with TRBD1. The trim removed 7 bases at V and 7 bases at J, leaving 4 bases unmatched. This CDR3 region has 12 residues. The germline CDR1 and CDR2 sequences are GTSNPN and SVGIG (reference sequence). The CDR3 DNA is TGTGCCTTCGACAGGGGGGGTGAAAAACTGTTTTTT. Translating gives CAFDRGGEKLFF.

The rearrangement joins TRBV6-5 to TRBJ1-1, with D tentatively TRBD1 (5 bases). Germline V gene data show CDR1 as MNHEY and CDR2 as SVGAGI. The CDR3 loop spans 14 amino acids. V was pared by 2 bases and J by 1 base, with 8 bases between. The CDR3 reads CASSYLDRNTEAFF. The CDR3 nucleotides are TGTGCCAGCAGTTACCTTGACAGGAACACTGAAGCTTTCTTT.

This chain links TRBV19 with TRBJ2-3; 8 bases are shared with TRBD1. Trimming removed 6 bases from V and 0 bases from J; junction bases left unmatched: 8. This CDR3 is 16 amino acids long. Germline CDR1 LNHDA, CDR2 SQIVND (reference sequence). Written as DNA, the CDR3 is TGTGCCAGTAGGGGACAGGCCAAAGCTAGCACAGATACGCAGTATTTT. This encodes CASRGQAKASTDTQYF.

This rearrangement joins TRBV7-9 to TRBJ2-2, with D possibly being TRBD2 (5 bases). The V and J ends lost 5 bases and 5 bases respectively, with 15 bases between them. CDR1 SEHNR and CDR2 FQNEAQ come from the germline V gene (reference sequence). The CDR3 sequence is 15 residues long. The CDR3 loop is CASSVAFRETGELFF. CDR3 DNA: TGTGCCAGCAGCGTTGCCTTTAGGGAGACCGGGGAGCTGTTTTTT.

This clone was found once. V gene TRBV18 combines with J gene TRBJ2-3; 7 bases map to TRBD2. Trimming at V came to 2 bases and at J to 4 bases, leaving 9 bases not matched to a gene. There are 16 residues in the CDR3. Per the germline V gene, CDR1 is KGHSH and CDR2 is LQKENI. The CDR3 DNA reads TGTGCCAGCTCACCAGCGGGGGTATACCTCCCAGATACGCAGTATTTT. Translation: CASSPAGVYLPDTQYF.

In the case of this clone: Other DNA sequences of this sample code for an identical CDR3. CDR3 sequence: CASSLESRLRTDTQYF. In DNA form, the CDR3 reads TGTGCCAGCAGCTTAGAAAGCAGGCTACGCACAGATACGCAGTATTTT. This rearrangement joins TRBV7-8 to TRBJ2-3, with no clear D. The V end lost 1 base, the J end lost 1 base, and 12 bases lay between the germline ends. Germline V lookup: CDR1 SGHVS, CDR2 FQNEAQ. The CDR3 runs 16 residues.

V gene TRBV5-8 combines with J gene TRBJ1-4; no clear D gene. V was trimmed by 0 bases and J by 7 bases, leaving 10 bases between them. The germline CDR1 and CDR2 sequences are SGHTS and YDEGEE. The CDR3 totals 14 residues. CDR3 in DNA: TGTGCCAGCAGCTTGGTAGGGTCTGGTGAAAAACTGTTTTTT. This sequence encodes CASSLVGSGEKLFF.

This chain uses TRBV7-8 with TRBJ1-1, with D maybe TRBD1 (5 bases). CDR3 length: 16 amino acids. The germline CDR1 and CDR2 sequences are SGHVS and FQNEAQ. V dropped 5 bases and J dropped 0 bases, with 16 bases sitting between them. The CDR3 DNA reads as TGTGCCAGCAGCCTCCCAAGGTGGGGGGTGAACACTGAAGCTTTCTTT. Translating it yields CASSLPRWGVNTEAFF. Filled out from reference TRBV7-8 and TRBJ1-1, the complete variable domain reads GAGVSQSPRYKVAKRGQDVALRCDPISGHVSLFWYQQALGQGPEFLTYFQNEAQLDKSGLPSDRFFAERPEGSVSTLKIQRTQQEDSAVYLCASSLPRWGVNTEAFFGQGTRLTVV.

The count of this clone is one. The rearrangement links TRBV19 to TRBJ1-3; D not certain. Looked up from germline, CDR1 is LNHDA and CDR2 is SQIVND (reference sequence). This CDR3 contains 16 residues. V lost 4 bases and J 0 bases, leaving 13 bases between the germline ends. CDR3 sequence: CASSTRQANSGNTIYF. CDR3 DNA sequence: TGTGCCAGTAGTACTCGTCAGGCGAACTCTGGAAACACCATATATTTT.

The chain uses TRBV30 and TRBJ1-1; tentative D call: TRBD1 (5 bases). V lost 3 bases to trimming and J lost 6 bases, with 17 bases between them. CDR1 is GTSNPN, CDR2 SVGIG, per germline (reference sequence). The CDR3 contains 14 residues. The CDR3 is CAWRPGPRGPEAFF. The CDR3 bases are TGTGCCTGGAGGCCCGGACCGCGGGGCCCTGAAGCTTTCTTT.